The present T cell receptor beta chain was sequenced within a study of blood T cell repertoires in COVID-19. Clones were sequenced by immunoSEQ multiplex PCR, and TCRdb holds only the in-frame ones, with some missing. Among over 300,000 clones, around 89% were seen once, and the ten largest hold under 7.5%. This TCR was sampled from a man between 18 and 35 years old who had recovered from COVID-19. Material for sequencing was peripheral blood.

The DNA for the CDR3 is TGTGCCAGCAGCCCCACCGGAGGTACGCAGTATTTT. It translates to CASSPTGGTQYF. The chain links TRBV7-3 to TRBJ2-3; maybe TRBD2 (5 bases). Germline loops: CDR1 SGHTA, CDR2 FQGTGA. This CDR3 has 12 residues. V was pared by 5 bases and J by 8 bases, with 11 bases between. The variable domain in full, with the rest retrieved from reference TRBV7-3 and TRBJ2-3, is GAGVSQTPSNKVTEKGKYVELRCDPISGHTALYWYRQSLGQGPEFLIYFQGTGAADDSGLPNDRFFAVRPEGSVSTLKIQRTERGDSAVYLCASSPTGGTQYFGPGTRLTVL.